This T cell receptor (beta chain) was sequenced during a study of cytomegalovirus exposure and HLA in healthy donors. Study-level background: It was reported in a later analysis that the same platform had been used for the 120 or so validation repertoires as for the roughly 670 first-cohort repertoires.

To note about this clone: Its target is not known.

V dropped 2 bases and J dropped 1 base, with 18 bases sitting between them. The CDR3 is made up of 17 amino acids. Germline V gives CDR1 LGHNA, CDR2 YSLEER. The table came from immunoSEQ multiplex PCR; TCRdb's copy has only in-frame clones and leaves some out. Of over 150,000 clones detected, 80% to 90% appear once; the ten largest clones hold around 20%. Study-wide findings and caveats: Researchers catalogued under 200 TCR beta chains as cytomegalovirus-associated.

The chain uses TRBV4-3 and TRBJ2-7; no clear D gene. Sequenced sample: PBMCs. This receptor was identified in a man between 18 and 29 years old in good health and CMV-seropositive. The CDR3 is CASSQFWSDPESYEQYF. CDR3 nucleotide sequence: TGCGCCAGCAGCCAATTTTGGAGCGACCCCGAATCCTACGAGCAGTACTTC.